This is a list of T cell receptor beta chains from one sample in a study of blood T cell repertoires in COVID-19. Only in-frame clones appear in the TCRdb table, and some are missing; sequencing was by immunoSEQ multiplex PCR. This table has about 150,000 clones, under 90% appearing once. The sequencing sample was made of peripheral blood. These receptors were collected from a human donor in a cohort sampled during active COVID-19. The CDR3 runs from the conserved cysteine through the conserved F or W. D genes are given only for firm matches. Size values are once, few and many counts, or a class for expanded clones, and some rows have none.

abundance | j_gene | v_gene | d_gene | CDR3aa | CDR3nt
- | TRBJ1-1 | TRBV28 | TRBD1 | CASRYIRGQRSTEAFF | TGTGCCAGCAGGTACATTCGGGGACAGAGGAGCACTGAAGCTTTCTTT
- | TRBJ2-3 | TRBV25-1 | - | CASSDTVADTQYF | TGTGCCAGCAGTGACACAGTCGCAGATACGCAGTATTTT
- | TRBJ1-2 | TRBV3-1/TRBV3-2 | - | CASSHGWGYTF | TGTGCCAGCAGCCATGGCTGGGGCTACACCTTC
- | TRBJ2-5 | TRBV30 | - | CAWSGWQGQETQYF | TGTGCCTGGAGTGGATGGCAGGGTCAAGAGACCCAGTACTTC
- | TRBJ2-1 | TRBV11-3 | TRBD1 | CASSYGTGGVYEQFF | TGTGCCAGCAGCTACGGGACAGGGGGTGTATATGAGCAGTTCTTC
- | TRBJ1-2 | TRBV4-2 | TRBD1 | CASSQDSGQGFGGYTF | TGTGCCAGCAGCCAAGATTCGGGACAGGGCTTTGGTGGCTACACCTTC
- | TRBJ2-2 | TRBV11-3 | TRBD2 | CASSLGLLAGGPNTGELFF | TGTGCCAGCAGCTTAGGCTTGCTAGCGGGGGGCCCGAACACCGGGGAGCTGTTTTTT
- | TRBJ1-5 | TRBV6-4 | TRBD1 | CASSRTGSNQPQHF | TGTGCCAGCAGCAGGACAGGGAGTAATCAGCCCCAGCATTTT
- | TRBJ1-6 | TRBV5-4 | TRBD1 | CASSAQGALKANSPLHF | TGTGCCAGCAGCGCCCAGGGGGCGTTGAAGGCAAATTCACCCCTCCACTTT
- | TRBJ1-5 | TRBV28 | - | CASSDGETRPQHF | TGTGCCAGCAGCGACGGTGAGACTAGGCCCCAGCATTTT
- | TRBJ1-1 | TRBV7-3 | - | CASSLTLNTEAFF | TGTGCCAGCTCTCTCACTCTGAACACTGAAGCTTTCTTT
- | TRBJ2-7 | TRBV7-2 | - | CASSFPSSYEQYF | TGTGCCAGCAGCTTTCCCTCCTCCTACGAGCAGTACTTC
- | TRBJ2-5 | TRBV10-3 | TRBD1 | CAISLADRETPQYF | TGTGCCATCAGTCTTGCGGACAGGGAGACTCCCCAGTACTTC
- | TRBJ2-1 | TRBV4-1 | TRBD2 | CASSHATSGAYNEQFF | TGCGCCAGCAGCCATGCGACTAGCGGGGCTTACAATGAGCAGTTCTTC
- | TRBJ1-6 | TRBV9 | TRBD1 | CASSARPGTGSPLHF | TGTGCCAGCAGCGCTCGTCCCGGGACAGGTTCACCCCTCCACTTT
- | TRBJ1-1 | TRBV10-3 | - | CAISERGGNTEAFF | TGTGCCATCAGTGAGCGGGGGGGGAACACTGAAGCTTTCTTT
few | TRBJ2-2 | TRBV11-3 | TRBD1 | CASSSRDSDTGELFF | TGTGCCAGCAGCTCCCGGGACAGCGACACCGGGGAGCTGTTTTTT
- | TRBJ1-2 | TRBV27 | TRBD1 | CASRPPGQGARGYTF | TGTGCCAGCAGGCCCCCGGGACAGGGGGCGCGGGGCTACACCTTC
- | TRBJ2-3 | TRBV29-1 | TRBD2 | CSGAGDSTDTQYF | TGCAGCGGGGCGGGAGATAGCACAGATACGCAGTATTTT
- | TRBJ1-2 | TRBV19 | - | CASSAPQVPQRGGYTF | TGTGCCAGTAGCGCCCCCCAGGTCCCCCAGCGGGGTGGCTACACCTTC
- | TRBJ2-5 | TRBV5-1 | TRBD1 | CASSSLWTGVPEQETQYF | TGCGCCAGCAGCTCGCTTTGGACAGGGGTCCCTGAACAAGAGACCCAGTACTTC
- | TRBJ1-4 | TRBV19 | TRBD1 | CASSVGQGAEKLFF | TGTGCCAGTAGTGTCGGACAGGGCGCGGAAAAACTGTTTTTT
- | TRBJ2-5 | TRBV7-8 | TRBD2 | CASTPTGLAGGETQYF | TGTGCCAGCACCCCAACCGGACTAGCGGGGGGAGAGACCCAGTACTTC
- | TRBJ1-5 | TRBV27 | TRBD1 | CASRHRTPGQANQPQHF | TGTGCCAGCAGACATAGAACGCCGGGACAGGCAAATCAGCCCCAGCATTTT
- | TRBJ2-1 | TRBV10-3 | TRBD1 | CAIRDPTGGGVYEQFF | TGTGCCATCAGAGACCCCACAGGGGGCGGGGTCTATGAGCAGTTCTTC
- | TRBJ1-2 | TRBV30 | TRBD1 | CAWSASPGQLHRGYGYTF | TGTGCCTGGAGTGCCTCGCCGGGACAGCTCCACCGGGGCTATGGCTACACCTTC
many | TRBJ1-1 | TRBV15 | - | CATREGAEAFF | TGTGCCACCAGGGAGGGTGCTGAAGCTTTCTTT
once | TRBJ2-1 | TRBV5-4 | TRBD2 | CASSFGGGITYNEQFF | TGTGCCAGCAGCTTTGGGGGGGGGATCACCTACAATGAGCAGTTCTTC